The present T cell receptor (beta chain) was sequenced within a study of T-cell memory formation after mild COVID-19. Study findings and constraints: Researchers report contracting CD4+ clones mostly in CM and EM, with CD8+ clones in EMRA. CD4/CD8 balance held among clones contracting day 15 to 85, and later expanders leaned CD4+.

TCRdb independently ran MiXCR on the 5' RACE reads; one entry per CDR3 protein. Among more than 150,000 distinct CDR3 sequences listed, 9.5% to 13% were seen once. Looked up from germline, CDR1 is LGHNA and CDR2 is YNFKEQ. V lost 0 bases, J lost 6 bases, and 9 bases stayed unmatched. The CDR3 loop spans 18 amino acids. Points on this clonotype: The antigen is not known.

This chain links TRBV4-2 with TRBJ2-1, with 12 bases fitting TRBD2. Sequences were obtained from PBMCs or a T cell subset sorted from them (not recorded which). The TCR originated in a man younger than 35 who had mild COVID-19 (a few samples of this study predate the infection). Cell type and time point are not known. CDR3 DNA sequence: TGTGCCAGCAGCCAAGATTGGGCTAGCGGGGGGGCCGGCAATGAGCAGTTCTTC. Protein: CASSQDWASGGAGNEQFF.